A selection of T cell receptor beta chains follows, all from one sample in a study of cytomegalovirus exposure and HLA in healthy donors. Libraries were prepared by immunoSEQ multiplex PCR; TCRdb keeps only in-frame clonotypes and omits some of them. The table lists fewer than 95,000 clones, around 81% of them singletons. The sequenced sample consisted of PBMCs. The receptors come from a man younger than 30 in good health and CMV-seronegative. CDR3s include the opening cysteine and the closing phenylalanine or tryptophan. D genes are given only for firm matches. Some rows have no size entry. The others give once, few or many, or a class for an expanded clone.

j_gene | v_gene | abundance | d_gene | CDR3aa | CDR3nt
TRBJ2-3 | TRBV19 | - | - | CASSRRGEAVGDTQYF | TGTGCCAGTAGTCGTCGCGGGGAAGCGGTAGGAGATACGCAGTATTTT
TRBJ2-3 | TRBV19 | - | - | CASKSSVVADTQYF | TGTGCCAGTAAAAGTAGCGTGGTGGCAGATACGCAGTATTTT
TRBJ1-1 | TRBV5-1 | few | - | CASSLTVNTEAFF | TGCGCCAGCAGCTTGACGGTGAACACTGAAGCTTTCTTT
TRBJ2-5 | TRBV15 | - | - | CATSRDKLAGQETQYF | TGTGCCACCAGCAGAGATAAGTTAGCAGGGCAAGAGACCCAGTACTTC
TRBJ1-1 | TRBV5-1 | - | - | CASNPTAGGTEAFF | TGCGCCAGCAACCCGACAGCCGGGGGCACTGAAGCTTTCTTT
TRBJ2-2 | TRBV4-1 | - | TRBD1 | CASSQEGQGANTGELFF | TGCGCCAGCAGCCAAGAGGGACAGGGGGCAAACACCGGGGAGCTGTTTTTT
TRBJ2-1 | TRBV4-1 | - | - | CASGEGASSYNEQFF | TGCGCCAGCGGCGAGGGTGCCAGCTCCTACAATGAGCAGTTCTTC
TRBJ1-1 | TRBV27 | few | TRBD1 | CAIGQVSDTEAFF | TGTGCCATAGGACAGGTGAGTGACACTGAAGCTTTCTTT
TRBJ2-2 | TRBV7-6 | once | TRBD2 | CASSSSSAGGPTGELFF | TGTGCCAGCAGCTCCTCTTCAGCGGGGGGGCCCACCGGGGAGCTGTTTTTT
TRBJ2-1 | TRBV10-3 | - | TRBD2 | CATRSGVGYNEQFF | TGTGCCACCCGGAGCGGGGTTGGCTACAATGAGCAGTTCTTC
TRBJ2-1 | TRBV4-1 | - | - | CASSPGRPVRGNEQFF | TGCGCCAGCAGCCCAGGCCGTCCTGTAAGGGGAAATGAGCAGTTCTTC